A selection of T cell receptor beta chains follows, all from one sample in a study of shared clonotypes between healthy human individuals. The assay was immunoSEQ multiplex PCR, and TCRdb's table has in-frame clones only and misses some. This sample carries around 1.9 million clones, about 93% of them seen once, and the ten largest clones take 1.5% to 2%. The sample was naive CD8+ T cells from PBMCs. The source of these receptors is a man aged 18 to 35 in good health. Some clones in this sample may be carry-over from other donors' samples. The CDR3 runs from the conserved cysteine through the conserved F or W. D genes are given only for firm matches. Where a row states a size, it is once, few, many or the class of an expanded clone; other rows omit it.

clone_size,v_call,j_call,d_call,cdr3_nt,cdr3_aa
NA,TRBV7-9,TRBJ2-7,NA,TGTGCCAGCAGCCCTAGCAACAGGGTGTACGAGCAGTACTTC,CASSPSNRVYEQYF
NA,TRBV10-3,TRBJ1-2,NA,TGTGCCATCAGTGAGCTGACAGCCTATGGCTACACCTTC,CAISELTAYGYTF
NA,TRBV25-1,TRBJ2-1,TRBD1,TGTGCCAGCAGTGAACCCACTGGACAGGTGCGGCGCCATGAGCAGTTCTTC,CASSEPTGQVRRHEQFF
NA,TRBV7-8,TRBJ2-7,NA,TGTGCCAGCACACAGGGCTACGAGCAGTACTTC,CASTQGYEQYF
NA,TRBV12-5,TRBJ1-5,NA,TGTGCTAGTGGGCTGGACGTTGATCAGCCCCAGCATTTT,CASGLDVDQPQHF
NA,TRBV5-1,TRBJ2-7,TRBD2,TGCGCCAGCAGCTTTAAACTAGCGTTCTCCTACGAGCAGTACTTC,CASSFKLAFSYEQYF
NA,TRBV30,TRBJ1-1,NA,TGTGCCTGGAGGACGGAGAACACTGAAGCTTTCTTT,CAWRTENTEAFF
NA,TRBV19,TRBJ1-3,TRBD1,TGTGCCAGTAGTCGAGACAGGGGATCTGGAAACACCATATATTTT,CASSRDRGSGNTIYF
NA,TRBV27,TRBJ2-7,TRBD1,TGTGCCAGCAGTCTGAGGACAGGGCCCCTCTACGAGCAGTACTTC,CASSLRTGPLYEQYF
NA,TRBV2,TRBJ2-7,TRBD2,TGTGCCAGCAGTGAAGGTCTAGCGGAAGACTACGAGCAGTACTTC,CASSEGLAEDYEQYF
NA,TRBV9,TRBJ1-4,NA,TGTGCCAGCAGCGTAGGAGCAGGCCTAACTGCAACTAATGAAAAACTGTTTTTT,CASSVGAGLTATNEKLFF
NA,TRBV28,TRBJ2-3,NA,TGTGCCAGCAGTTTGAAGGGGCTTTGGGGCACAGATACGCAGTATTTT,CASSLKGLWGTDTQYF
NA,TRBV7-9,TRBJ1-2,NA,TGTGCCAGCAGATTAGGGGGGGCTAGTAACTATGGCTACACCTTC,CASRLGGASNYGYTF
NA,TRBV7-2,TRBJ1-1,NA,TGTGCCAGCAGCGGCCTAGGGGGGAGTGAAGCTTTCTTT,CASSGLGGSEAFF
NA,TRBV4-3,TRBJ1-1,NA,TGCGCCAGCAGCCATAATTCCTTAGGGACTGAAGCTTTCTTT,CASSHNSLGTEAFF
once,TRBV6-6,TRBJ2-3,NA,TGTGCCAGCAGTTACTCCGACACTGATACGCAGTATTTT,CASSYSDTDTQYF
NA,TRBV5-6,TRBJ2-7,NA,TGTGCCAGCAGCTTGGCGTGGGGGCGCGTCTCCTACGAGCAGTACTTC,CASSLAWGRVSYEQYF
NA,TRBV11-2,TRBJ2-7,TRBD1,TGTGCCAGCAGCGGAAGACTCGGGACAGGGAGCTCCTACGAGCAGTACTTC,CASSGRLGTGSSYEQYF
NA,TRBV28,TRBJ2-7,TRBD1,TGTGCCAGCAGTCCCCACACAGGGGCGGGCGAGCAGTACTTC,CASSPHTGAGEQYF
NA,TRBV11-3,TRBJ2-7,TRBD2,TGTGCCAGCAGCTTAGGGACTAGCGAAGCCTACGAGCAGTACTTC,CASSLGTSEAYEQYF
NA,TRBV27,TRBJ1-2,TRBD1,TGTGCCAGCAGTTTATCGGACAGGGGGCCCTATGGCTACACCTTC,CASSLSDRGPYGYTF
NA,TRBV27,TRBJ1-4,NA,TGTGCCAGCAGTAGCGGCAGACCCTGGTCGATAGTTGAAAAACTGTTTTTT,CASSSGRPWSIVEKLFF
NA,TRBV5-4,TRBJ2-3,TRBD1,TGTGCCAGCAGCGCTGACAGGGGTGGCACAGATACGCAGTATTTT,CASSADRGGTDTQYF
NA,TRBV6-1,TRBJ1-1,NA,TGTGCCAGCAGTGAATCACCCTATGCCGTGCCTACTGAAGCTTTCTTT,CASSESPYAVPTEAFF
NA,TRBV7-9,TRBJ1-2,NA,TGTGCCAGCAGCTTACAAGGCTACACCTTC,CASSLQGYTF
NA,TRBV28,TRBJ2-4,NA,TGTGCCAGCAGTCGTACAGGGCTCCTAAACATTCAGTACTTC,CASSRTGLLNIQYF
once,TRBV6-5,TRBJ2-7,TRBD1,TGTGCCAGCAGTTACTCCGGGACAGGGGGCTACGAGCAGTACTTC,CASSYSGTGGYEQYF
few,TRBV4-2,TRBJ2-4,TRBD1,TGTGCCAGCAGCCCGTGGACAGGGCAAGCCAAAAACATTCAGTACTTC,CASSPWTGQAKNIQYF
NA,TRBV29-1,TRBJ2-7,NA,TGCAGCGTTTATAATGGGGTCTACGAGCAGTACTTC,CSVYNGVYEQYF